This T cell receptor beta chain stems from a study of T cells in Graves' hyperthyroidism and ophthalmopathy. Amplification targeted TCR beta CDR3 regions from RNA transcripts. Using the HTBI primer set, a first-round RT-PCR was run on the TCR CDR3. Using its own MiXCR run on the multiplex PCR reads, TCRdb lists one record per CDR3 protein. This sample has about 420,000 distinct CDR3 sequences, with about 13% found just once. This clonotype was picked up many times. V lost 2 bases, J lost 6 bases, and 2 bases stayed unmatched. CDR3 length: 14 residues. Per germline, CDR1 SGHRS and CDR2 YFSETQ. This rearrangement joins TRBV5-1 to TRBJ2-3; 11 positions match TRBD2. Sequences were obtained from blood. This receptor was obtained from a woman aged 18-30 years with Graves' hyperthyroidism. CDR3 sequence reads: CASSLTSGSDTQYF. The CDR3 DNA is TGCGCCAGCAGCTTAACTAGCGGGAGTGATACGCAGTATTTT.